This T cell receptor beta chain stems from a study of blood T cell repertoires in COVID-19. Turning to the study itself: PBMCs, B-cell-depleted T cells, or T cells were the source of the cDNA or gDNA that made up the material.

This clone was detected a few times. In the original workflow: Researchers report that nucleated cell counts were estimated from reference gene primer amplification. Using immunoSEQ multiplex PCR, the repertoire was profiled, and TCRdb retains in-frame clones only, with some absent. D and trimming were read from the DNA, whereas the V and J calls and clone size are those reported in that table. Here the sample spans roughly 380,000 clones, about 85% being singletons. This CDR3 has 14 amino acids. CDR1 and CDR2 (germline): SEHNR, FQNEAQ (reference sequence). Between the trimmed V and J ends, which lost 6 bases and 4 bases, there was a span of 15 bases.

This chain links TRBV7-9 with TRBJ1-2, with D maybe TRBD1 (6 bases). Material for sequencing was peripheral blood. The sequence was collected from a woman aged 18-29 years with acute or convalescent COVID-19. CDR3 amino acids: CASSNQDSSYGYTF. The CDR3 DNA reads TGTGCCAGCAGTAACCAGGACAGTAGCTATGGCTACACCTTC.